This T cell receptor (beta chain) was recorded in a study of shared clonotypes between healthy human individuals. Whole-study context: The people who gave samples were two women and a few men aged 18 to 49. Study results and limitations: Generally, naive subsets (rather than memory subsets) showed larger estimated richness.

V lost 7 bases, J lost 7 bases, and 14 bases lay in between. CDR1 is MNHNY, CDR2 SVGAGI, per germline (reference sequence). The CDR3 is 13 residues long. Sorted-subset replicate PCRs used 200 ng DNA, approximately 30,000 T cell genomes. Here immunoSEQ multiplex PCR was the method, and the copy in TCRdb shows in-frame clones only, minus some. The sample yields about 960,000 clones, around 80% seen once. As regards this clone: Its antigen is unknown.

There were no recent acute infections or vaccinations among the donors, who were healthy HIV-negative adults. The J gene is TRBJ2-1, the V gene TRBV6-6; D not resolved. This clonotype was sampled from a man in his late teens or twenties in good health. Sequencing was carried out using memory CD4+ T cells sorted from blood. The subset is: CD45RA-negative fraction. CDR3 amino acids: CASTTHMANEQFF. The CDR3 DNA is TGTGCCAGCACCACCCATATGGCAAATGAGCAGTTCTTC.